This entry lists 27 T cell receptor beta chains sequenced from one sample in a study of cytomegalovirus exposure and HLA in healthy donors. In the PCR, 60 Vbeta and 13 Jbeta primers were used. TCRdb's copy holds only in-frame clones and misses some; the assay was immunoSEQ multiplex PCR. Among around 150,000 clones listed, approximately 85% were seen once. Sequenced sample: PBMCs. These receptors all stem from a girl aged 2-9 years in good health and CMV-seropositive.

The chain couples TRBV6-6 to TRBJ1-1, with a possible D match to TRBD1 (5 bases). CDR3 length: 14 amino acids. The germline V gene encodes CDR1 MNHNY and CDR2 SVGAGI (reference sequence). Trimming took 6 bases from V and 3 from J, leaving 14 bases between them. In nucleotides, the CDR3 is TGTGCCAGCAGACGTAGGAGGGGAGACACTGAAGCTTTCTTT. Protein product: CASRRRRGDTEAFF.

The chain recombines TRBV23-1 with TRBJ2-1; D is ambiguous. TRBV23-1 is given ORF status, its function remaining uncertain. This CDR3 contains 15 residues. Trimming stripped 6 bases from V and 6 bases from J, with 18 bases between. In nucleotides, the CDR3 is TGCGCCAGCAGCCCAATCGCATGGCGACTCAATGAGCAGTTCTTC. It codes for CASSPIAWRLNEQFF.

The J gene is TRBJ2-5, the V gene TRBV28; 7 positions agree with TRBD2. This CDR3 is 14 amino acids long. The ends lost 4 bases at V and 2 bases at J; junction bases unmatched: 4. Looked up from germline, CDR1 is MDHEN and CDR2 is SYDVKM. CDR3 sequence (DNA): TGTGCCAGCAGTTGGGGGGGAAGACAAGAGACCCAGTACTTC. Amino acid sequence: CASSWGGRQETQYF. Together with reference TRBV28 and TRBJ2-5, the CDR3 gives the full variable domain: DVKVTQSSRYLVKRTGEKVFLECVQDMDHENMFWYRQDPGLGLRLIYFSYDVKMKEKGDIPEGYSVSREKKERFSLILESASTNQTSMYLCASSWGGRQETQYFGPGTRLLVL.

The chain uses TRBV7-3 and TRBJ1-1; D ambiguous. V was pared by 1 base and J by 4 bases, with 7 bases between. The CDR3 has 13 amino acids. Germline V gene data show CDR1 as SGHTA and CDR2 as FQGTGA. CDR3 sequence reads: CASSLNTLTEAFF. As DNA, the CDR3 is TGTGCCAGCAGCTTAAACACCCTCACTGAAGCTTTCTTT.

This sequence joins TRBV4-1 and TRBJ1-3, with D unclear. This CDR3 comprises 17 residues. Trimming left V 8 bases short and J 0 bases short, with 20 bases between. Germline assignment: CDR1 MGHRA and CDR2 YSYEKL. The CDR3 region is CASRSVRGRNSGNTIYF. CDR3 in DNA: TGCGCCAGCCGATCTGTCCGTGGCCGAAACTCTGGAAACACCATATATTTT.

V usage is TRBV4-1 and J usage is TRBJ2-7; D is possibly TRBD1 (6 bases). V shed 1 base and J shed 4 bases, with 8 bases lying between them. There are 13 residues in the CDR3. The germline V gene has CDR1 MGHRA and CDR2 YSYEKL. CDR3 nucleotide sequence: TGCGCCAGCAGCCAAGCAGGGGCGTACGAGCAGTACTTC. Translating it yields CASSQAGAYEQYF.

This clone was seen only once. The chain joins TRBV30 to TRBJ1-2; tentatively, D is TRBD1 (5 bases). Germline CDR1 reads GTSNPN; CDR2 reads SVGIG (reference sequence). Trimming left V 3 bases short and J 0 bases short, with 14 bases between. CDR3 length: 15 residues. The CDR3 nucleotides are TGTGCCTGGAGCTACACAGGTACTACTAACTATGGCTACACCTTC. Protein: CAWSYTGTTNYGYTF.

V and J are TRBV27 and TRBJ2-5; the match to TRBD2 covers 9 bases. The V gene's germline CDR1 is MNHEY and CDR2 SMNVEV (reference sequence). Trimming cost V 2 bases and J 2 bases; bases outside gene matches: 9. CDR3 length equals 17 residues. CDR3 nucleotide sequence: TGTGCCAGCAGTTTAGTCCGGCTAGCGGGGAAACAAGAGACCCAGTACTTC. This codes for CASSLVRLAGKQETQYF.

A single count supports this clone. V is TRBV7-8 and J is TRBJ2-3, with TRBD1 matching over 8 bases. The CDR3 spans 17 residues. The V gene end was trimmed by 4 bases and the J gene end by 3 bases; junction bases not matched to a gene: 12. CDR1 SGHVS and CDR2 FQNEAQ come from the germline V gene. The CDR3 coding sequence is TGTGCCAGCAGCTCCGAAGGGTCAGGGGGCGGGACAGATACGCAGTATTTT. Amino acids: CASSSEGSGGGTDTQYF.

The chain links TRBV4-2 to TRBJ2-1; 11 bases are a match to TRBD2. CDR3 length: 16 residues. Germline loops: CDR1 LGHNA, CDR2 YNFKEQ. The V gene end was trimmed by 3 bases and the J gene end by 5 bases; junction bases not matched to a gene: 6. The CDR3 reads CASSQEGLAADNEQFF. CDR3 DNA sequence: TGTGCCAGCAGCCAGGAGGGACTAGCGGCGGACAATGAGCAGTTCTTC.

A single count supports this clone. J is TRBJ2-1 and V is TRBV11-3; D gene uncertain. The CDR3 sequence is 14 residues long. V shed 5 bases and J shed 0 bases, with 8 bases lying between them. From germline, CDR1 is SGHNT and CDR2 YENEEA. The CDR3 region has the DNA TGTGCCAGCAGCCCAGGTGGCTCCTACAATGAGCAGTTCTTC. Translation gives CASSPGGSYNEQFF.

This clone was detected a few times. The CDR3 region is CASSLGGGQGGETQYF. In nucleotides, the CDR3 is TGCGCCAGCAGCTTGGGAGGGGGACAGGGTGGAGAGACCCAGTACTTC. The chain employs TRBV5-1 and TRBJ2-5; 9 bases map to TRBD1. J was trimmed by 4 bases and V by 0 bases; bases with no gene match: 7. Per germline, CDR1 SGHRS and CDR2 YFSETQ. The CDR3 has 16 amino acids. Full variable domain (remainder filled in from reference TRBV5-1 and TRBJ2-5): KAGVTQTPRYLIKTRGQQVTLSCSPISGHRSVSWYQQTPGQGLQFLFEYFSETQRNKGNFPGRFSGRQFSNSRSEMNVSTLELGDSALYLCASSLGGGQGGETQYFGPGTRLLVL.

The V and J genes are TRBV5-1 and TRBJ2-4; TRBD2 agrees at 12 bases. V gave up 4 bases and J gave up 6 bases; unmatched junction bases: 5. The CDR3 is 15 residues long. Germline CDR1 SGHRS, CDR2 YFSETQ. The CDR3 loop reads CASSERGLAGNIQYF. CDR3 DNA: TGCGCCAGCAGCGAAAGGGGACTAGCGGGAAACATTCAGTACTTC. Variable domain in full (rest from reference TRBV5-1 and TRBJ2-4): KAGVTQTPRYLIKTRGQQVTLSCSPISGHRSVSWYQQTPGQGLQFLFEYFSETQRNKGNFPGRFSGRQFSNSRSEMNVSTLELGDSALYLCASSERGLAGNIQYFGAGTRLSVL.

This sequence joins TRBV27 and TRBJ2-1; the D gene is possibly TRBD1 (5 bases). This CDR3 contains 15 residues. Per the germline V gene, CDR1 is MNHEY and CDR2 is SMNVEV (reference sequence). Trimming cost V 7 bases and J 4 bases, with 17 bases left between them. The CDR3 region is CASTLTAPAYNEQFF. CDR3 nucleotides: TGTGCCAGCACGCTGACAGCTCCGGCTTACAATGAGCAGTTCTTC.

In its sample, this clone was seen a few times. The rearrangement uses TRBV6-4 and TRBJ2-3; 7 nucleotides match TRBD1. V dropped 8 bases and J dropped 2; count of bases not matched to a gene: 10. The CDR3 has 15 residues. Germline V gene lookup returns CDR1 MRHNA and CDR2 SNTAGT. The CDR3 protein is CASASIDRDTDTQYF. CDR3 DNA sequence: TGTGCCAGCGCGTCAATAGACAGGGACACAGATACGCAGTATTTT.

The J gene is TRBJ2-7, the V gene TRBV7-2; 8 bases agree with TRBD2. In germline, CDR1 is SGHTA, CDR2 FQGNSA. The CDR3 loop spans 14 amino acids. V lost 1 base to trimming and J lost 5 bases; unmatched junction nucleotides: 4. The CDR3 sequence: CASSLERETNEQYF. CDR3 DNA sequence: TGTGCCAGCAGCTTAGAGCGGGAGACCAACGAGCAGTACTTC.

The chain carries TRBV9 and TRBJ1-1; no firm D call. The CDR3 consists of 14 residues. Trimming cost V 3 bases and J 1 base, with 10 bases left between them. From germline, CDR1 is SGDLS and CDR2 YYNGEE. The CDR3, as DNA: TGTGCCAGCAGCGGCCGTCCGGGGAACACTGAAGCTTTCTTT. Translation: CASSGRPGNTEAFF.

This chain links TRBV27 with TRBJ2-1; D ambiguous. The CDR3 is made up of 11 amino acids. Germline assignment: CDR1 MNHEY and CDR2 SMNVEV (reference sequence). V was shortened by 5 bases and J by 7 bases, with 6 bases between the two germline ends. CDR3 region: CASSPGNEQFF. DNA for the CDR3: TGTGCCAGCAGTCCCGGGAATGAGCAGTTCTTC.

The chain couples TRBV11-2 to TRBJ1-1; D gene unclear. Germline assignment: CDR1 SGHAT and CDR2 FQNNGV. V lost 6 bases and J 6 bases, leaving 20 bases between the germline ends. The CDR3 spans 15 residues. Here the CDR3 DNA reads TGTGCCAGCAGTCCCCTCGCAGGACTGGGAGCTGAAGCTTTCTTT. As protein: CASSPLAGLGAEAFF.

The J gene is TRBJ2-7, the V gene TRBV27; possibly TRBD2 for D (5 bases). The CDR3 consists of 16 residues. Germline-derived CDR1 and CDR2 are MNHEY and SMNVEV (reference sequence). V shed 1 base and J shed 5 bases, with 18 bases lying between them. The CDR3: CASSLFSGPRVHEQYF. In nucleotides, the CDR3 is TGTGCCAGCAGTTTATTTTCGGGCCCGAGGGTCCACGAGCAGTACTTC.

The chain couples TRBV7-9 to TRBJ2-7; 7 bases are shared with TRBD1. This CDR3 is built from 13 residues. The V segment lost 4 bases and the J segment 7 bases; nucleotides outside the gene matches: 7. Germline V gene sequence: CDR1 SEHNR, CDR2 FQNEAQ (reference sequence). In nucleotides, the CDR3 is TGTGCCAGCAGCTCATTAGCCAGGGGGGAGCAGTACTTC. Translation gives CASSSLARGEQYF. The full variable domain, rest sourced from reference TRBV7-9 and TRBJ2-7, is DTGVSQNPRHKITKRGQNVTFRCDPISEHNRLYWYRQTLGQGPEFLTYFQNEAQLEKSRLLSDRFSAERPKGSFSTLEIQRTEQGDSAMYLCASSSLARGEQYFGPGTRLTVT.

This chain joins TRBV9 and TRBJ2-3; 9 bases are a match to TRBD2. The trim removed 1 base at V and 1 base at J, leaving 4 bases unmatched. Germline CDR1 and CDR2: SGDLS and YYNGEE. CDR3 length equals 16 residues. CDR3 amino acids: CASSVSGGRGTDTQYF. The CDR3 DNA sequence: TGTGCCAGCAGCGTATCTGGCGGGAGGGGCACAGATACGCAGTATTTT.

This rearrangement joins TRBV6-5 to TRBJ1-2; 8 bases map to TRBD1. CDR1 is MNHEY, CDR2 SVGAGI, per germline. V lost 6 bases to trimming and J lost 4 bases; unmatched junction nucleotides: 4. The CDR3 contains 13 residues. CDR3 region: CASSFGTGYGYTF. In nucleotides, the CDR3 is TGTGCCAGCAGCTTCGGGACAGGCTATGGCTACACCTTC.

The chain is built from TRBV10-3 and TRBJ2-7; 11 bases fit TRBD1. This CDR3 is built from 14 residues. Losses at the gene ends were 8 bases for V and 2 bases for J; bases not matched to a gene: 5. CDR1 is ENHRY, CDR2 SYGVKD, per germline. As DNA, the CDR3 is TGTGCCATCGGCACGGGACAGGGGGCCTACGAGCAGTACTTC. It codes for CAIGTGQGAYEQYF.

This sequence joins TRBV5-6 and TRBJ2-6, with TRBD1 matching over 9 bases. This CDR3 comprises 17 residues. Germline V lookup: CDR1 SGHDT, CDR2 YYEEEE. V was clipped by 4 bases and J by 2 bases; unmatched bases: 7. The CDR3 protein is CASSALGQGTGANVLTF. CDR3 nucleotide sequence: TGTGCCAGCAGCGCCCTCGGACAGGGGACTGGGGCCAACGTCCTGACTTTC.

This clone was found a few times. The chain has TRBV6-1 and TRBJ2-3; 13 positions match TRBD2. The trim removed 6 bases at V and 4 bases at J, leaving 1 base unmatched. This CDR3 is built from 14 residues. The germline CDR1 and CDR2 sequences are MNHNS and SASEGT. This chain's CDR3 is CASRLAGGPDTQYF. CDR3 DNA sequence: TGTGCCAGCAGACTAGCGGGAGGGCCAGATACGCAGTATTTT.

V and J are TRBV9 and TRBJ2-1; 12 bases map to TRBD1. With V trimmed by 3 bases and J by 9 bases, 10 bases remained unmatched. Germline V gives CDR1 SGDLS, CDR2 YYNGEE. This CDR3 has 16 amino acids. CDR3 loop: CASSGGGTGGIGEQFF. CDR3 bases: TGTGCCAGCAGCGGGGGTGGGACAGGGGGCATTGGTGAGCAGTTCTTC.